A selection of T cell receptor beta chains follows, all from one sample in a study of T cell responses to AZD1222 COVID-19 vaccine. TCRdb keeps only in-frame clones here, not all; method: immunoSEQ multiplex PCR. This table has about 110,000 clones, approximately 86% appearing once. The input for sequencing was peripheral blood, taken on day 0 of AZD1222 vaccination. The receptors here all came from an adult in good health. Each CDR3 is given with its conserved first and last residue. The D gene is left open where the match is weak. The size entry is marked missing in some rows and otherwise reads once, few, many or a size class.

CDR3 protein | CDR3 DNA | clone size | D gene | J gene | V gene
CASSKTNTEAFF | TGTGCCAGCAGTAAAACTAACACTGAAGCTTTCTTT | NA | NA | TRBJ1-1 | TRBV6-5
CASSLGDQPQHF | TGTGCCAGCAGTTTAGGGGATCAGCCCCAGCATTTT | NA | NA | TRBJ1-5 | TRBV12-3/TRBV12-4
CASSSTVEGDTGELFF | TGTGCCAGCAGCTCCACCGTAGAGGGAGACACCGGGGAGCTGTTTTTT | NA | NA | TRBJ2-2 | TRBV9
CAWSASSNQPQHF | TGTGCCTGGAGCGCTAGTAGCAATCAGCCCCAGCATTTT | NA | NA | TRBJ1-5 | TRBV30
CASIDHGQVGDTQYF | TGTGCCAGCATCGACCACGGGCAGGTCGGGGATACGCAGTATTTT | NA | NA | TRBJ2-3 | TRBV28
CASSLYGTENTEAFF | TGTGCCAGCAGTTTATACGGGACGGAGAACACTGAAGCTTTCTTT | NA | NA | TRBJ1-1 | TRBV27
CASSWGGSKNSGANVLTF | TGTGCCAGCAGCTGGGGGGGCAGTAAAAACTCTGGGGCCAACGTCCTGACTTTC | NA | NA | TRBJ2-6 | TRBV5-4
CASSQVRTGNTEAFF | TGCGCCAGCAGCCAAGTAAGGACAGGGAACACTGAAGCTTTCTTT | NA | TRBD1 | TRBJ1-1 | TRBV4-1
CASSLGGGTEQYF | TGCGCCAGCAGCTTGGGGGGCGGGACCGAGCAGTACTTC | few | NA | TRBJ2-7 | TRBV5-1
CASSTPNWGEQYF | TGTGCCAGCAGCACCCCCAACTGGGGCGAACAGTACTTC | few | NA | TRBJ2-7 | TRBV6-2/TRBV6-3
CASSVTGESNYGYTF | TGTGCCAGCAGCGTAACAGGGGAATCTAACTATGGCTACACCTTC | NA | TRBD1 | TRBJ1-2 | TRBV7-9
CASSLPDQPQHF | TGTGCCAGCAGCTTACCAGATCAGCCCCAGCATTTT | NA | NA | TRBJ1-5 | TRBV7-9
CASRPGQGGQPQHF | TGTGCCAGCAGACCGGGACAGGGAGGTCAGCCCCAGCATTTT | NA | TRBD1 | TRBJ1-5 | TRBV6-1
CASSPTVDTEAFF | TGTGCCAGCTCACCTACAGTTGACACTGAAGCTTTCTTT | NA | NA | TRBJ1-1 | TRBV18
CASSVDGSLGRNYGYTF | TGTGCCAGCAGCGTAGACGGTTCCCTCGGCAGGAACTATGGCTACACCTTC | few | NA | TRBJ1-2 | TRBV9
CASSLSPRTAANTEAFF | TGTGCCAGCAGTTTATCCCCCCGGACGGCCGCGAACACTGAAGCTTTCTTT | NA | NA | TRBJ1-1 | TRBV27
CASSMEGQPQHF | TGTGCCAGTAGTATGGAGGGACAGCCCCAGCATTTT | NA | NA | TRBJ1-5 | TRBV19
CASSARTGGATEAFF | TGTGCCAGCAGCGCTCGGACAGGGGGAGCCACTGAAGCTTTCTTT | once | TRBD1 | TRBJ1-1 | TRBV6-5
CASSHSGGGSNEQFF | TGCGCCAGCAGCCATTCTGGCGGGGGGTCGAATGAGCAGTTCTTC | NA | TRBD2 | TRBJ2-1 | TRBV4-3
CASSEAPGGDEKLFF | TGTGCCAGCAGTGAAGCCCCAGGGGGTGATGAAAAACTGTTTTTT | once | TRBD1 | TRBJ1-4 | TRBV2
CATSRMSSYEQYF | TGTGCCACGTCTAGGATGAGCTCCTACGAGCAGTACTTC | few | NA | TRBJ2-7 | TRBV15
CASSESMDRGTEAFF | TGTGCCAGCAGTGAGAGTATGGACAGGGGCACTGAAGCTTTCTTT | NA | TRBD1 | TRBJ1-1 | TRBV6-4
CASSQGQGNYGYTF | TGTGCCAGCAGCCAAGGTCAGGGGAACTATGGCTACACCTTC | NA | NA | TRBJ1-2 | TRBV3-1/TRBV3-2
CASSLETSGYPWEQYF | TGTGCCAGCAGCTTAGAGACTAGCGGGTACCCCTGGGAGCAGTACTTC | NA | TRBD2 | TRBJ2-7 | TRBV7-9
CASSLSGDRAYNEQFF | TGTGCCAGCAGTTTATCGGGGGACAGAGCCTACAATGAGCAGTTCTTC | NA | TRBD1 | TRBJ2-1 | TRBV27
CASSLDRGQGAFF | TGTGCCAGCAGTTTAGACAGGGGCCAGGGAGCTTTCTTT | NA | TRBD1 | TRBJ1-1 | TRBV28
CASSPQGLGETQYF | TGTGCCAGCAGTCCACAGGGCCTCGGAGAGACCCAGTACTTC | few | NA | TRBJ2-5 | TRBV28
CASRGGGASSSTEAFF | TGCGCCAGCCGAGGAGGGGGGGCGAGTTCTAGCACTGAAGCTTTCTTT | NA | NA | TRBJ1-1 | TRBV5-1
CASSPGIRSTDTQYF | TGTGCCAGCAGCCCAGGGATCCGAAGCACAGATACGCAGTATTTT | NA | NA | TRBJ2-3 | TRBV7-6
CASSQMSGRARLSVHEQYF | TGTGCCAGCAGCCAGATGAGCGGGCGGGCTCGACTAAGCGTCCACGAGCAGTACTTC | NA | NA | TRBJ2-7 | TRBV3-1/TRBV3-2
CASSSWTSGGTSTDTQYF | TGCGCCAGCAGCTCATGGACTAGCGGGGGGACTAGCACAGATACGCAGTATTTT | once | TRBD2 | TRBJ2-3 | TRBV5-1
CASSQHPDEQFF | TGTGCCAGCAGCCAACATCCCGATGAGCAGTTCTTC | NA | NA | TRBJ2-1 | TRBV3-1/TRBV3-2
CACPPGAGGPVGELFF | TGTGCCTGCCCCCCGGGGGCGGGAGGGCCTGTCGGGGAGCTGTTTTTT | NA | TRBD2 | TRBJ2-2 | TRBV30
CASSLSFNSPLHF | TGTGCCAGCAGCTTATCCTTTAATTCACCCCTCCACTTT | NA | NA | TRBJ1-6 | TRBV7-2
CASSRRFRVSSDYGYTF | TGTGCCAGCAGCCGCCGGTTCAGGGTTTCAAGCGACTATGGCTACACCTTC | NA | NA | TRBJ1-2 | TRBV5-4
CASSLGDQRGMNTEAFF | TGCGCCAGCAGCTTGGGGGACCAAAGGGGGATGAACACTGAAGCTTTCTTT | NA | NA | TRBJ1-1 | TRBV5-1
CASSLVPSHEKLFF | TGTGCCAGCAGCTTAGTACCGTCCCATGAAAAACTGTTTTTT | NA | NA | TRBJ1-4 | TRBV7-9
CASSVGGTRNQPQHF | TGTGCCAGCAGTGTTGGGGGGACACGTAATCAGCCCCAGCATTTT | once | NA | TRBJ1-5 | TRBV2
CASSEASGGGDEQYF | TGTGCCAGCAGTGAAGCCTCCGGGGGGGGCGACGAGCAGTACTTC | NA | TRBD2 | TRBJ2-7 | TRBV6-1